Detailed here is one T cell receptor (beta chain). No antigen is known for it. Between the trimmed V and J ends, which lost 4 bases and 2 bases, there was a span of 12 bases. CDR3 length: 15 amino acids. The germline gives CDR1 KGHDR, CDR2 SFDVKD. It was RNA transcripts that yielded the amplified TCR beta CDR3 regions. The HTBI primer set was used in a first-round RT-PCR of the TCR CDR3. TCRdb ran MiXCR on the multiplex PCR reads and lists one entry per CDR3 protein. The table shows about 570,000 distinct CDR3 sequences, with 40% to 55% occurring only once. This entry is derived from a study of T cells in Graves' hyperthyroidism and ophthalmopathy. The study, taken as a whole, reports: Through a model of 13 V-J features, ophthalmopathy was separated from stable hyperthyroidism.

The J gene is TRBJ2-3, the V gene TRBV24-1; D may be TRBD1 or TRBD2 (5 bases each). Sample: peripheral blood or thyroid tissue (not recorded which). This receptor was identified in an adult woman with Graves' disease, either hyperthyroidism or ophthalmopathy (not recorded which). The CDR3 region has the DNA TGTGCCACCAGTGAGGGGGAGACCGCCACAGATACGCAGTATTTT. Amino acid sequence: CATSEGETATDTQYF.